Listed here are 23 T cell receptor beta chains from one sample, sequenced in a study of post-analysis software for immune sequencing data. Unique molecular identifiers tagged the TCR beta cDNA libraries. One entry per CDR3 protein results from TCRdb running MiXCR on the PCR reads. The table records approximately 180,000 distinct CDR3 sequences, around 28% of them present only once. Their antigens remain unidentified. General study points: Five TRBV segments, TRBV5-6, TRBV5-1 and TRBV20-1 among them, were found more frequent in patients than controls.

Sequencing was done on a sample of blood. The source of these receptors is a girl aged 10-17 years with multiple sclerosis.

This clonotype has more than one count but fewer than ten. CDR3 loop: CASSLRTGEDYGYTF. CDR3 coding DNA: TGTGCCAGCAGCTTAAGAACAGGGGAGGACTATGGCTACACCTTC. V is TRBV7-2 and J is TRBJ1-2; 7 bases are shared with TRBD1. The germline gives CDR1 SGHTA, CDR2 FQGNSA. After removal of 2 bases from V and 3 bases from J, the junction contained 6 bases not matched to a gene. The CDR3 has 15 residues.

The chain combines TRBV20-1 with TRBJ1-5, with 7 bases lining up with TRBD1. The CDR3 is 14 residues long. Germline CDR1 and CDR2: DFQATT and SNEGSKA (reference sequence). The trim removed 3 bases at V and 5 bases at J, leaving 7 bases unmatched. The CDR3 here is CSASPGGGDQPQHF. As DNA, the CDR3 is TGCAGTGCTAGTCCAGGGGGGGGCGATCAGCCCCAGCATTTT.

This clonotype was found a few times. The J gene is TRBJ2-7, the V gene TRBV5-5; 9 nucleotides agree with TRBD2. Trimming at V came to 3 bases and at J to 7 bases, leaving 8 bases not matched to a gene. The CDR3 has 14 amino acids. CDR1 and CDR2 (germline): SGHKS, YYEKEE (reference sequence). The CDR3 spells CASSSGLAALEQYF. Written as DNA, the CDR3 is TGTGCCAGCAGCTCGGGACTAGCCGCGTTGGAGCAGTACTTC.

There are many counts of this clonotype. J is TRBJ2-5 and V is TRBV20-1; maybe TRBD2 (5 bases). The J call is in doubt because the DNA end fits TRBJ2-7 better. The germline CDR1 and CDR2 sequences are DFQATT and SNEGSKA (reference sequence). The CDR3 sequence is 14 residues long. The CDR3: CSAILGLKGGEQYF. CDR3 coding DNA: TGCAGTGCTATCCTCGGACTCAAGGGCGGCGAGCAGTACTTC.

Only a few counts were recorded for this clonotype. V is TRBV7-9 and J is TRBJ1-5; D might be TRBD1 (5 bases). Germline-derived CDR1 and CDR2 are SEHNR and FQNEAQ (reference sequence). The CDR3 covers 14 residues. The V end was cut by 3 bases, the J end by 3 bases, with 9 bases between. The CDR3: CASSLGGYNQPQHF. As DNA, the CDR3 is TGTGCCAGCAGCTTGGGGGGTTACAATCAGCCCCAGCATTTT.

This clonotype appeared many times. This rearrangement joins TRBV29-1 to TRBJ1-2, with D tentatively TRBD1 (5 bases). Trimming removed 4 bases from V and 0 bases from J, with 12 bases in between. Per the germline V gene, CDR1 is SQVTM and CDR2 is ANQGSEA. The CDR3 has 14 residues. CDR3 sequence (DNA): TGCAGCGTTGGGGGGAACACAGCTAACTATGGCTACACCTTC. Translated, it gives CSVGGNTANYGYTF.

There are a few counts of this clonotype. The chain has TRBV27 and TRBJ1-5; the match to TRBD1 covers 10 bases. Per the germline V gene, CDR1 is MNHEY and CDR2 is SMNVEV (reference sequence). The CDR3 has 14 amino acids. Trimming at V came to 3 bases and at J to 11 bases, leaving 7 bases not matched to a gene. The CDR3 bases are TGTGCCAGCAGTTTGGGACAGGGGCCCGGGGCCCAGCATTTT. It yields the protein CASSLGQGPGAQHF.

The chain links TRBV20-1 to TRBJ2-3, with D perhaps matching TRBD1 or TRBD2 (5 bases each). V lost 5 bases, J lost 2 bases, and 14 bases lay in between. CDR3 length: 14 residues. The germline V gene has CDR1 DFQATT and CDR2 SNEGSKA (reference sequence). CDR3 amino acids: CSAHPGPPTDTQYF. CDR3 nucleotide sequence: TGCAGTGCTCATCCGGGACCCCCCACAGATACGCAGTATTTT.

A word on this clonotype: A read error may be the cause here, since a much bigger clone is one base away. The final CDR3 position lacks the conserved phenylalanine or tryptophan, pointing to a likely read error. This rearrangement joins TRBV4-1 to TRBJ2-7; tentatively, D is TRBD1 (5 bases). Germline CDR1 and CDR2: MGHRA and YSYEKL. The ends were cut back, 0 bases at V and 2 bases at J, with 14 bases in the middle. The CDR3 totals 16 residues. CDR3 in amino acids: CASSQDLGPGPYEQYC. The CDR3 nucleotides are TGCGCCAGCAGCCAAGATCTCGGGCCAGGGCCCTACGAGCAGTACTGC.

The genes are TRBV29-1 and TRBJ1-2; 7 bases fit TRBD1. V was pared by 4 bases and J by 12 bases, with 20 bases of the junction left unmatched. The CDR3 has 15 amino acids. Germline values: CDR1 SQVTM, CDR2 ANQGSEA. This CDR3 is CSVGDWEGASEFHTF. CDR3 DNA sequence: TGCAGCGTTGGGGACTGGGAGGGGGCCTCCGAATTCCACACCTTC. Using reference TRBV29-1 and TRBJ1-2 for the parts outside the CDR3, the full variable domain is SAVISQKPSRDICQRGTSLTIQCQVDSQVTMMFWYRQQPGQSLTLIATANQGSEATYESGFVIDKFPISRPNLTFSTLTVSNMSPEDSSIYLCSVGDWEGASEFHTFGSGTRLTVV.

As DNA, the CDR3 is TGCGCCAGCAGCCAGACAGGGGGCGCATATGGCTACACCTTC. This encodes CASSQTGGAYGYTF. V usage is TRBV5-1 and J usage is TRBJ1-2, with 10 bases fitting TRBD1. The CDR3 consists of 14 residues. Germline CDR1 and CDR2: SGHRS and YFSETQ. With V trimmed by 4 bases and J by 5 bases, 5 bases remained unmatched.

The chain carries TRBV2 and TRBJ1-5; D gene unclear. Trimming cost V 7 bases and J 4 bases, with 8 bases left between them. The CDR3 runs to 12 residues. Germline lookup yields CDR1 SNHLY and CDR2 FYNNEI. CDR3 loop: CASTGDNQPQHF. The CDR3 bases are TGTGCCAGCACTGGGGATAATCAGCCCCAGCATTTT. Combining the CDR3 with reference TRBV2 and TRBJ1-5 gives the whole variable domain EPEVTQTPSHQVTQMGQEVILRCVPISNHLYFYWYRQILGQKVEFLVSFYNNEISEKSEIFDDQFSVERPDGSNFTLKIRSTKLEDSAMYFCASTGDNQPQHFGDGTRLSIL.

Comment on this clonotype: Possible read error: a much larger clone is one base away. This rearrangement joins TRBV28 to TRBJ2-5; D possibly corresponds to TRBD2 (6 bases). TRBJ2-7 matches the DNA end more closely, so the J call is doubtful. CDR3 length: 15 residues. Germline V CDR1 and CDR2: MDHEN, SYDVKM. CDR3 nucleotides: TGTGCCAGCCGCCCAAGGGACTGGGTTAGTTACGAGCAGTACTTC. Protein sequence: CASRPRDWVSYEQYF.

Comments on this clonotype: Being one base from a much bigger clone, this may be a read error. CDR3 in DNA: TGTCCCAGCAGCTTAGTCGTACAGGCAGGAGAGACCCAGTACTTC. This gives the protein CPSSLVVQAGETQYF. The V call is TRBV7-6, the J call TRBJ2-5; D perhaps matches TRBD1 (5 bases). The CDR3 has 15 amino acids. Looked up from germline, CDR1 is SGHVS and CDR2 is FNYEAQ.

This clonotype has ten or more counts. The J gene is TRBJ2-3, the V gene TRBV14; TRBD2 matches at 7 bases. The V gene end was trimmed by 4 bases and the J gene end by 2 bases; junction bases not matched to a gene: 12. Germline V gene lookup returns CDR1 SGHDN and CDR2 FVKESK. The CDR3 length is 17 residues. CDR3 nucleotide sequence: TGTGCCAGCAGCCTTGCCGTGAACCTAGCGGTCACAGATACGCAGTATTTT. It translates to CASSLAVNLAVTDTQYF.

There are a few counts of this clonotype. The V gene is TRBV4-1, the J gene TRBJ1-4; TRBD1 is a possible D gene (6 bases). The length of the CDR3 is 15 residues. Trimming took off 2 bases at V and 0 bases at J, with 7 bases between the two ends. In germline, CDR1 is MGHRA, CDR2 YSYEKL. The CDR3 spells CASSQRTATNEKLFF. DNA for the CDR3: TGCGCCAGCAGCCAACGGACAGCAACTAATGAAAAACTGTTTTTT.

The table lists this clonotype with many counts. The rearrangement uses TRBV27 and TRBJ2-1; 9 bases agree with TRBD2. Germline V lookup: CDR1 MNHEY, CDR2 SMNVEV (reference sequence). The CDR3 runs 17 residues. With V trimmed by 1 base and J by 0 bases, 4 bases remained unmatched. In DNA, the CDR3 is TGTGCCAGCAGTTTATTCAGCGGGAGGAGCTCCTACAATGAGCAGTTCTTC. It translates to CASSLFSGRSSYNEQFF.

This chain connects TRBV20-1 to TRBJ1-1; TRBD1 is a possible D gene (5 bases). The CDR3 is 14 residues long. Trimming stripped 5 bases from V and 1 base from J, with 14 bases between. From germline, CDR1 is DFQATT and CDR2 SNEGSKA (reference sequence). This chain's CDR3 is CSAPRSGTNTEAFF. In DNA, the CDR3 is TGCAGTGCTCCAAGATCAGGGACGAACACTGAAGCTTTCTTT.

The chain employs TRBV30 and TRBJ2-5, with D possibly being TRBD2 (5 bases). Germline-derived CDR1 and CDR2 are GTSNPN and SVGIG (reference sequence). The CDR3 length is 15 residues. V was shortened by 4 bases and J by 4 bases, with 19 bases between the two germline ends. DNA of the CDR3: TGTGCCTGGACCGCCGGGATTGCATCAGGAGAGACCCAGTACTTC. It is translated as CAWTAGIASGETQYF.

This clonotype was counted many times. The rearrangement links TRBV5-5 to TRBJ1-1; D gene unclear. Germline lookup yields CDR1 SGHKS and CDR2 YYEKEE (reference sequence). CDR3 length equals 12 residues. Trimming stripped 0 bases from V and 4 bases from J, with 4 bases between. The CDR3 nucleotides are TGTGCCAGCAGCTTGGCCACCACTGAAGCTTTCTTT. This translates into CASSLATTEAFF.

The table lists this clonotype with many counts. This rearrangement joins TRBV20-1 to TRBJ2-3, with 7 bases fitting TRBD1. The germline CDR1 and CDR2 sequences are DFQATT and SNEGSKA (reference sequence). The CDR3 runs 14 residues. Trimming took 6 bases from V and 0 from J; bases not matched to a gene: 6. The DNA of the CDR3 is TGCAGTGCGAGGGGGACAGAAAGCACAGATACGCAGTATTTT. The encoded protein is CSARGTESTDTQYF.

The genes are TRBV7-4 and TRBJ1-5; D might be TRBD1 (5 bases). CDR1 is SGHVT, CDR2 SQSDAQ, per germline. Trimming pared 2 bases from V and 5 bases from J, leaving 10 bases between. The CDR3 is 14 residues long. DNA for the CDR3: TGTGCCAGCAGCTTACGGCAGGGCCATCAGCCCCAGCATTTT. Translated, it gives CASSLRQGHQPQHF. The full variable domain, with the rest looked up from reference TRBV7-4 and TRBJ1-5, is GAGVSQSPRYKVAKRGRDVALRCDSISGHVTLYWYRQTLGQGSEVLTYSQSDAQRDKSGRPSGRFSAERPERSVSTLKIQRTEQGDSAVYLCASSLRQGHQPQHFGDGTRLSIL.

V is TRBV7-2 and J is TRBJ2-3, with TRBD1 identical over 9 bases. The J segment lost 3 bases and the V segment lost 7 bases, leaving 5 bases of the junction unmatched. From germline, CDR1 is SGHTA and CDR2 FQGNSA. The CDR3 loop spans 14 amino acids. CDR3 sequence reads: CASTGQGMTDTQYF. CDR3 in DNA: TGTGCCAGCACCGGACAGGGGATGACAGATACGCAGTATTTT.